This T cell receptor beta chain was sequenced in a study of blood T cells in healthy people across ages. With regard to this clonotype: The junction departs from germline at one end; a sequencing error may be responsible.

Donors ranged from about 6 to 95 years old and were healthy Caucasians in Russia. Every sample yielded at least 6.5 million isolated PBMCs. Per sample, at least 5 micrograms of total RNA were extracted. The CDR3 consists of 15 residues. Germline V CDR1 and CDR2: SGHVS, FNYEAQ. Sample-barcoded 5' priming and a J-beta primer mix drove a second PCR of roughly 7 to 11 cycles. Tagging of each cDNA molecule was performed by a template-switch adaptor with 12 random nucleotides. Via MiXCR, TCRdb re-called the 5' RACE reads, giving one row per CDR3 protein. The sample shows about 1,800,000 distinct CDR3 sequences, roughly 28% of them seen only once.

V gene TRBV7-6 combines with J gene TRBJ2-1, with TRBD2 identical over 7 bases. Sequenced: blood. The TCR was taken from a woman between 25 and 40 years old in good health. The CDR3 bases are TGTGCCTGCAGCTTAGCGGGTGGGGCCTACAATGAGCAGTTCTTC. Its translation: CACSLAGGAYNEQFF. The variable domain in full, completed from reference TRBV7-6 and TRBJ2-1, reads GAGVSQSPRYKVTKRGQDVALRCDPISGHVSLYWYRQALGQGPEFLTYFNYEAQQDKSGLPNDRFSAERPEGSISTLTIQRTEQRDSAMYRCACSLAGGAYNEQFFGPGTRLTVL.